These 23 T cell receptor beta chains were sequenced from one sample in a study of cytomegalovirus exposure and HLA in healthy donors. The PCR made use of 60 Vbeta and 13 Jbeta primers. Method: immunoSEQ multiplex PCR; TCRdb's copy keeps in-frame clones and lacks some. The table shows about 130,000 clones, with around 78% occurring only once. What was sequenced was PBMCs. The receptors were sampled from a woman in her forties or fifties in good health and CMV-seronegative.

This chain uses TRBV4-3 with TRBJ1-2, with a weak D call TRBD1 (5 bases). Germline CDR1 LGHNA, CDR2 YSLEER. V lost 0 bases, J lost 4 bases, and 24 bases lay in between. This CDR3 comprises 19 residues. The CDR3 region is CASSQDVGQGTVVGYGYTF. CDR3 DNA sequence: TGCGCCAGCAGCCAAGATGTAGGTCAGGGTACAGTTGTCGGCTATGGCTACACCTTC.

The chain employs TRBV5-4 and TRBJ1-3; D is unresolved. Germline CDR1 and CDR2: SGHNT and YYREEE (reference sequence). V dropped 0 bases and J dropped 4 bases, with 11 bases sitting between them. The CDR3 is made up of 15 amino acids. CDR3 residues: CASSLGPGSGNTIYF. In nucleotides, the CDR3 is TGTGCCAGCAGCTTGGGCCCGGGTTCCGGAAACACCATATATTTT.

This clone was counted between two and nine times. The CDR3 DNA reads as TGCGCCAGCAGCCAAGGGGGGAGGGTAGGGACATCGCTTAATGAAAAACTGTTTTTT. Its protein is CASSQGGRVGTSLNEKLFF. The genes are TRBV4-1 and TRBJ1-4; a possible D gene is TRBD1 (6 bases). The CDR3 is 19 residues long. Germline values: CDR1 MGHRA, CDR2 YSYEKL. Trimming pared 1 base from V and 4 bases from J, leaving 22 bases between.

This chain connects TRBV7-9 to TRBJ2-1; 10 nucleotides agree with TRBD2. V shed 5 bases and J 4 bases; nucleotides not matched to a gene: 5. Germline CDR1 reads SEHNR; CDR2 reads FQNEAQ (reference sequence). The CDR3 length is 15 residues. DNA for the CDR3: TGTGCCAGCAGCCCGGGACTAGCGTTGTACAATGAGCAGTTCTTC. It codes for CASSPGLALYNEQFF.

Written as DNA, the CDR3 is TGCGCCAGCAGCCCGGGGGGCAACCACGACACTGAAGCTTTCTTT. Amino acids: CASSPGGNHDTEAFF. The chain uses TRBV5-1 and TRBJ1-1; D may be TRBD1 (6 bases). CDR1 is SGHRS, CDR2 YFSETQ, per germline. The CDR3 loop spans 15 amino acids. V was pared by 4 bases and J by 3 bases, with 16 bases between.

The J gene is TRBJ2-7, the V gene TRBV6-6; a weak D match, TRBD1 (6 bases). This CDR3 is 15 amino acids long. V shed 2 bases and J shed 0 bases, with 11 bases lying between them. Germline CDR1 reads MNHNY; CDR2 reads SVGAGI (reference sequence). CDR3 bases: TGTGCCAGCAGTTACCAGGGGCAGGCCTCCTACGAGCAGTACTTC. This translates into CASSYQGQASYEQYF.

This chain links TRBV6-1 with TRBJ1-5, with TRBD1 identical over 8 bases. The CDR3 runs 14 residues. V shed 6 bases, J shed 2 bases, and the junction held 3 bases outside the gene matches. Germline-derived CDR1 and CDR2 are MNHNS and SASEGT. CDR3 amino acids: CASSSGQGNQPQHF. CDR3 DNA sequence: TGTGCCAGCAGCTCGGGACAGGGCAATCAGCCCCAGCATTTT.

This clone appeared once. This chain connects TRBV5-8 to TRBJ1-1, with D hard to call. Looked up from germline, CDR1 is SGHTS and CDR2 is YDEGEE. V lost 1 base and J lost 1, with 5 bases in between. The CDR3 extends over 13 amino acids. Here the CDR3 reads CASSLNRNTEAFF. For the CDR3, the DNA is TGTGCCAGCAGCTTGAACAGGAACACTGAAGCTTTCTTT.

The genes are TRBV5-1 and TRBJ2-7, with D possibly being TRBD2 (5 bases). The germline CDR1 and CDR2 sequences are SGHRS and YFSETQ. V lost 4 bases to trimming and J lost 2 bases, with 19 bases between them. This CDR3 is 16 amino acids long. The CDR3 region is CASSGGLRRRAYEQYF. The CDR3 bases are TGCGCCAGCAGCGGAGGACTCAGGCGGCGGGCCTACGAGCAGTACTTC.

This chain links TRBV7-3 with TRBJ2-1; 7 nucleotides agree with TRBD1. V lost 2 bases, J lost 0 bases, and 4 bases stayed unmatched. CDR1 is SGHTA and CDR2 is FQGTGA in the germline V gene. The CDR3 consists of 16 residues. CDR3 loop: CASSLGTAFSYNEQFF. The DNA for the CDR3 is TGTGCCAGCAGCTTAGGGACAGCGTTCTCCTACAATGAGCAGTTCTTC.

The chain employs TRBV6-1 and TRBJ1-1; a weak D match, TRBD1 (5 bases). From germline, CDR1 is MNHNS and CDR2 SASEGT. This CDR3 spans 15 amino acids. V lost 9 bases, J lost 0 bases, and 17 bases lay in between. CDR3 nucleotides: TGTGCCAGTACTCAACCTAAAGGGGTGAACACTGAAGCTTTCTTT. It is translated as CASTQPKGVNTEAFF.

The chain couples TRBV14 to TRBJ1-1; D is possibly TRBD1 (5 bases). The germline V and J ends were trimmed by 4 bases and 4 bases, with 13 bases remaining between them. Germline-derived CDR1 and CDR2 are SGHDN and FVKESK. The CDR3 consists of 14 residues. The CDR3 DNA follows: TGTGCCAGCAGCCTGGGGCGGAGGGGCACTGAAGCTTTCTTT. Its protein product is CASSLGRRGTEAFF.

This clone was counted only a few times. The rearrangement links TRBV19 to TRBJ1-1; 9 bases map to TRBD1. V was pared by 6 bases and J by 1 base, with 3 bases of the junction left unmatched. The germline gives CDR1 LNHDA, CDR2 SQIVND (reference sequence). The CDR3 runs to 14 residues. CDR3 sequence reads: CASRGTGKNTEAFF. DNA of the CDR3: TGTGCCAGTAGGGGGACAGGGAAGAACACTGAAGCTTTCTTT.

The V and J genes are TRBV28 and TRBJ2-2; 14 nucleotides match TRBD2. The CDR3 totals 22 residues. Germline V gene sequence: CDR1 MDHEN, CDR2 SYDVKM. With 2 bases clipped from V and 0 bases from J, the junction kept 14 bases outside the gene matches. Here the CDR3 reads CASSLGGTSGSHTPSNTGELFF. The CDR3 nucleotides are TGTGCCAGCAGTTTAGGTGGGACTAGCGGGAGTCACACCCCTTCGAACACCGGGGAGCTGTTTTTT. Full variable domain (missing parts from reference TRBV28 and TRBJ2-2): DVKVTQSSRYLVKRTGEKVFLECVQDMDHENMFWYRQDPGLGLRLIYFSYDVKMKEKGDIPEGYSVSREKKERFSLILESASTNQTSMYLCASSLGGTSGSHTPSNTGELFFGEGSRLTVL.

The V gene is TRBV27, the J gene TRBJ2-5; 8 positions agree with TRBD2. The CDR3 spans 16 residues. The germline gives CDR1 MNHEY, CDR2 SMNVEV (reference sequence). J gave up 2 bases and V 2 bases, and 7 bases lay outside the gene matches. The CDR3 region has the DNA TGTGCCAGCAGTTTACGTAGCGGGAATTGGCAAGAGACCCAGTACTTC. Translated: CASSLRSGNWQETQYF.

About this clone: At one of its ends the junction is not consistent with the germline gene, which may arise from a read error. The chain uses TRBV2 and TRBJ1-2, with TRBD1 identical over 8 bases. Germline V gene data show CDR1 as SNHLY and CDR2 as FYNNEI. The CDR3 has 15 amino acids. CDR3 loop: CASSELGDRTDGYPF. DNA of the CDR3: TGTGCCAGCAGTGAACTTGGGGACAGGACTGACGGCTACCCCTTC.

As regards this clone: Because the CDR3 is missing its conserved closing phenylalanine or tryptophan, this is likely a read error. The rearrangement links TRBV28 to TRBJ1-5; TRBD1 agrees at 7 bases. This CDR3 is built from 12 residues. V dropped 5 bases and J dropped 10; count of bases not matched to a gene: 5. Germline values: CDR1 MDHEN, CDR2 SYDVKM. CDR3 amino acids: CASSHRQGPQHL. The CDR3 bases are TGTGCCAGCAGTCACAGACAGGGCCCCCAGCATCTT.

This clone was counted a few times. The chain couples TRBV29-1 to TRBJ1-5, with 9 bases lining up with TRBD1. Trimming removed 0 bases from V and 15 bases from J; junction bases left unmatched: 6. The CDR3 contains 12 residues. Germline CDR1 reads SQVTM; CDR2 reads ANQGSEA. The CDR3 coding sequence is TGCAGCGTTGAAGAGGGGGACAGGGTGCGGCATTTT. Encoded protein: CSVEEGDRVRHF.

J is TRBJ2-3 and V is TRBV18; D not certain. The V end lost 5 bases, the J end lost 1 base, and 10 bases lay between the germline ends. The CDR3 is made up of 14 amino acids. CDR1 and CDR2 (germline): KGHSH, LQKENI. CDR3 in DNA: TGTGCCAGCTCAACAAATCGGGGCACAGATACGCAGTATTTT. Amino acids: CASSTNRGTDTQYF.

The chain couples TRBV5-1 to TRBJ2-7; 7 bases are shared with TRBD1. Per the germline V gene, CDR1 is SGHRS and CDR2 is YFSETQ. V was clipped by 0 bases and J by 0 bases; unmatched bases: 3. The CDR3 extends over 15 amino acids. CDR3 sequence (DNA): TGCGCCAGCAGCTTGGCTGCAGGGGGCTCCTACGAGCAGTACTTC. This gives the protein CASSLAAGGSYEQYF.

This chain joins TRBV5-1 and TRBJ1-4; TRBD1 is a possible D gene (6 bases). In germline, CDR1 is SGHRS, CDR2 YFSETQ. V was pared by 1 base and J by 3 bases, with 10 bases between. The length of the CDR3 is 15 residues. The CDR3 spells CASSLFRGPNEKLFF. The DNA for the CDR3 is TGCGCCAGCAGCTTGTTCAGGGGCCCTAATGAAAAACTGTTTTTT.

The chain uses TRBV28 and TRBJ1-6; unclear D gene. V was clipped by 5 bases and J by 0 bases, with 8 bases between them. The CDR3 extends over 15 amino acids. Germline V CDR1 and CDR2: MDHEN, SYDVKM. CDR3 sequence reads: CASSRAGSYNSPLHF. CDR3 nucleotide sequence: TGTGCCAGCAGTCGGGCGGGCTCCTATAATTCACCCCTCCACTTT.

The chain joins TRBV5-4 to TRBJ1-3, with D unclear. The V end was cut by 0 bases, the J end by 0 bases, with 7 bases between. CDR1 is SGHNT and CDR2 is YYREEE in the germline V gene (reference sequence). This CDR3 has 15 amino acids. Written as DNA, the CDR3 is TGTGCCAGCAGCTTGGACGGGTACTCTGGAAACACCATATATTTT. Its protein product is CASSLDGYSGNTIYF.